This entry lists 2 T cell receptor beta chains sequenced from one sample in a study of blood T cell dynamics during melanoma immunotherapy. Time point meaning: week 3, after first cycle of checkpoint inhibitor. This table comes from immunoSEQ multiplex PCR, and its TCRdb copy is limited to in-frame clones, with some not included. Of 15,000 to 20,000 clones detected, approximately 94% appear once; the ten largest clones hold 0.2% to 0.25%. The starting material was effector memory CD8+ T cells from blood, obtained from a patient treated with checkpoint blockade. These receptors were taken from a human donor with melanoma.

The chain employs TRBV27 and TRBJ2-1; D is possibly TRBD1 or TRBD2 (5 bases each). Trimming stripped 4 bases from V and 4 bases from J, with 8 bases between. The CDR3 has 13 amino acids. From germline, CDR1 is MNHEY and CDR2 SMNVEV (reference sequence). The CDR3 loop reads CASSSGPYNEQFF. DNA of the CDR3: TGTGCCAGCAGTTCGGGACCATACAATGAGCAGTTCTTC.

The chain links TRBV11-2 to TRBJ2-1; a possible D gene is TRBD2 (5 bases). V was clipped by 5 bases and J by 8 bases, with 13 bases between them. Germline V gene sequence: CDR1 SGHAT, CDR2 FQNNGV. The CDR3 totals 13 residues. CDR3 sequence reads: CASSDGPGYEQFF. Here the CDR3 DNA reads TGTGCCAGCAGCGACGGCCCGGGGTATGAGCAGTTCTTC.